The 19 T cell receptor beta chains below all came from one sample that was sequenced in a study of CD8 T cells in Susac syndrome. An amount of RNA that ranged from roughly 0.45 to 1 ug was reverse transcribed with random hexamers. TCRdb analysed the immunoSEQ multiplex PCR reads with MiXCR anew, one entry per CDR3 protein. Of 200,000 or so distinct CDR3 sequences listed, around 95% are singletons. The source material was CD4+ T cells from PBMCs. The receptor set was obtained from a human donor with multiple sclerosis.

The V gene is TRBV9, the J gene TRBJ2-5; no firm D call. V dropped 3 bases and J dropped 5 bases, with 17 bases sitting between them. The CDR3 is 15 residues long. Germline CDR1 and CDR2: SGDLS and YYNGEE. CDR3 residues: CASSAKKESGETQYF. The DNA of the CDR3 is TGTGCCAGCAGCGCCAAGAAAGAGTCCGGGGAGACCCAGTACTTC.

The chain joins TRBV10-3 to TRBJ1-1; D unresolved. Germline CDR1 ENHRY, CDR2 SYGVKD. This CDR3 has 14 residues. V shed 0 bases and J shed 0 bases, with 5 bases lying between them. DNA for the CDR3: TGTGCCATCAGTGAGTCAATCCTGAACACTGAAGCTTTCTTT. It is translated as CAISESILNTEAFF.

This chain uses TRBV2 with TRBJ1-5, with D maybe TRBD1 (6 bases). This CDR3 spans 13 amino acids. Germline values: CDR1 SNHLY, CDR2 FYNNEI. Deletions cut 10 bases from V and 7 bases from J, with 17 bases between. The CDR3 DNA sequence: TGTGCCACCGGCGTGGGGGCAAAGCAGCCCCAGCATTTT. It translates to CATGVGAKQPQHF.

V gene TRBV29-1 combines with J gene TRBJ1-4; D not certain. CDR1 is SQVTM and CDR2 is ANQGSEA in the germline V gene. Between the trimmed V and J ends, which lost 4 bases and 0 bases, there was a span of 3 bases. This CDR3 has 12 amino acids. CDR3 DNA: TGCAGCGTTGCGACAACTAATGAAAAACTGTTTTTT. Its protein product is CSVATTNEKLFF.

The chain recombines TRBV9 with TRBJ2-3; TRBD2 agrees at 11 bases. CDR1 SGDLS and CDR2 YYNGEE come from the germline V gene. The CDR3 is 17 amino acids. Trimming cost V 0 bases and J 5 bases; bases outside gene matches: 8. As DNA, the CDR3 is TGTGCCAGCAGCGTAGGGGGAACCGGACTAGCGGGAGATACGCAGTATTTT. Protein product: CASSVGGTGLAGDTQYF.

The chain is built from TRBV7-2 and TRBJ2-3; 8 nucleotides align to TRBD2. V lost 0 bases to trimming and J lost 1 base; unmatched junction nucleotides: 0. The CDR3 sequence is 15 residues long. Germline V gene sequence: CDR1 SGHTA, CDR2 FQGNSA. The CDR3 loop reads CASSLAAGGTDTQYF. The DNA for the CDR3 is TGTGCCAGCAGCTTAGCAGCGGGGGGCACAGATACGCAGTATTTT.

A single count supports this clonotype. J is TRBJ1-4 and V is TRBV23-1; possibly TRBD1 for D (5 bases). TRBV23-1 is given ORF status, its function remaining uncertain. The V end lost 2 bases, the J end lost 8 bases, and 15 bases lay between the germline ends. There are 15 residues in the CDR3. In DNA form, the CDR3 reads TGCGCCAGCAGTCAAGATAGCAGGGCTAGGGAAAAACTGTTTTTT. This codes for CASSQDSRAREKLFF.

The rearrangement uses TRBV25-1 and TRBJ2-7; tentative D call: TRBD1 (6 bases). Per germline, CDR1 MGHDK and CDR2 SYGVNS. Trimming removed 9 bases from V and 0 bases from J, with 12 bases in between. This CDR3 contains 13 residues. The CDR3 sequence: CASRQEASYEQYF. The CDR3 coding sequence is TGTGCCAGTCGACAGGAAGCCTCCTACGAGCAGTACTTC.

The CDR3 DNA reads as TGCAGTGCTTGTCCTTCGACAGGATCGGCCAAAAACATTCAGTACTTC. Encoded protein: CSACPSTGSAKNIQYF. The rearrangement links TRBV20-1 to TRBJ2-4; D perhaps matches TRBD1 (6 bases). The V end lost 5 bases, the J end lost 1 base, and 18 bases lay between the germline ends. The CDR3 length is 16 residues. Germline V lookup: CDR1 DFQATT, CDR2 SNEGSKA (reference sequence).

The genes are TRBV7-2 and TRBJ2-7; no clear D gene. Trimming shortened V by 2 bases and J by 3 bases, and 11 bases separated the two germline ends. The CDR3 length is 14 residues. The germline V gene has CDR1 SGHTA and CDR2 FQGNSA. This CDR3 is CASSLLGPGYEQYF. The CDR3 DNA reads as TGTGCCAGCAGCTTACTTGGTCCGGGCTACGAGCAGTACTTC.

The V gene is TRBV4-2, the J gene TRBJ2-7; D is possibly TRBD1 (6 bases). Trimming cost V 0 bases and J 1 base, with 7 bases left between them. The CDR3 extends over 14 amino acids. Germline lookup yields CDR1 LGHNA and CDR2 YNFKEQ. This CDR3 reads CASSQDGTSYEQYF. The CDR3 DNA sequence: TGTGCCAGCAGCCAAGACGGGACATCCTACGAGCAGTACTTC.

V gene TRBV6-2 or TRBV6-3 combines with J gene TRBJ2-3; possibly TRBD1 for D (6 bases). The CDR3 totals 16 residues. Germline V gene sequence: CDR1 MNHEY, CDR2 SVGEGT. V was pared by 6 bases and J by 4 bases, with 20 bases between. CDR3 sequence reads: CASSGRTGKGPDTQYF. DNA for the CDR3: TGTGCCAGCAGCGGACGAACAGGGAAGGGCCCAGATACGCAGTATTTT.

The rearrangement links TRBV20-1 to TRBJ1-1, with no clear D. V was clipped by 0 bases and J by 0 bases, with 8 bases between them. The length of the CDR3 is 14 residues. CDR1 is DFQATT and CDR2 is SNEGSKA in the germline V gene (reference sequence). CDR3 loop: CSARDPGMNTEAFF. The CDR3 DNA follows: TGCAGTGCTAGAGATCCGGGGATGAACACTGAAGCTTTCTTT.

The DNA for the CDR3 is TGCAGCGTTGACAGGGGAATTGGCTACACCTTC. This sequence encodes CSVDRGIGYTF. The chain recombines TRBV29-1 with TRBJ1-2; a possible D gene is TRBD1 (6 bases). Germline V gene sequence: CDR1 SQVTM, CDR2 ANQGSEA. Trimming removed 3 bases from V and 7 bases from J, with 9 bases in between. There are 11 residues in the CDR3.

The chain is built from TRBV6-2 or TRBV6-3 and TRBJ1-6, with 10 nucleotides matching TRBD1. This CDR3 region has 13 residues. In germline, CDR1 is MNHEY, CDR2 SVGEGT. After removal of 6 bases from V and 9 bases from J, the junction contained 2 bases not matched to a gene. The CDR3 loop reads CASSWTGGSPLHF. CDR3 bases: TGTGCCAGCAGCTGGACAGGGGGTTCACCCCTCCACTTT.

The V gene is TRBV7-2, the J gene TRBJ1-3; D call uncertain. The germline V and J ends were trimmed by 8 bases and 3 bases, with 14 bases remaining between them. The CDR3 runs to 14 residues. Germline CDR1 reads SGHTA; CDR2 reads FQGNSA. Written as DNA, the CDR3 is TGTGCCAGCGTGTTGGGCCCGGTTGGAAACACCATATATTTT. Its protein is CASVLGPVGNTIYF. The full variable domain, rest sourced from reference TRBV7-2 and TRBJ1-3, is GAGVSQSPSNKVTEKGKDVELRCDPISGHTALYWYRQSLGQGLEFLIYFQGNSAPDKSGLPSDRFSAERTGGSVSTLTIQRTQQEDSAVYLCASVLGPVGNTIYFGEGSWLTVV.

The rearrangement uses TRBV6-5 and TRBJ1-2; D not resolved. The CDR3 covers 13 residues. Germline CDR1 and CDR2: MNHEY and SVGAGI. V shed 7 bases and J shed 4 bases, with 13 bases lying between them. The CDR3 sequence is CASTPGGIYGYTF. Written as DNA, the CDR3 is TGTGCCAGCACCCCGGGAGGGATCTATGGCTACACCTTC.

The J gene is TRBJ1-5, the V gene TRBV27; 7 bases fit TRBD1. Germline CDR1 reads MNHEY; CDR2 reads SMNVEV (reference sequence). V trimming: 7 bases; J trimming: 3 bases; junction bases outside the gene matches: 12. This CDR3 comprises 16 residues. The DNA for the CDR3 is TGTGCCAGCAATCCCTTAGGGGGCCTTCCCAATCAGCCCCAGCATTTT. Amino acid sequence: CASNPLGGLPNQPQHF.

V gene TRBV30 combines with J gene TRBJ1-2, with a weak D call TRBD1 (5 bases). V was pared by 3 bases and J by 4 bases, with 15 bases between. The CDR3 has 14 amino acids. Germline assignment: CDR1 GTSNPN and CDR2 SVGIG (reference sequence). The CDR3 nucleotides read TGTGCCTGGAGCCGTCAGGGAAGCGGCTATGGCTACACCTTC. Translated: CAWSRQGSGYGYTF. The variable domain in full, with the rest retrieved from reference TRBV30 and TRBJ1-2, is SQTIHQWPATLVQPVGSPLSLECTVEGTSNPNLYWYRQAAGRGLQLLFYSVGIGQISSEVPQNLSASRPQDRQFILSSKKLLLSDSGFYLCAWSRQGSGYGYTFGSGTRLTVV.